This T cell receptor (beta chain) was sequenced during a study of T cells in localized non-small cell lung cancer. This clone was counted a few times. Its antigen is undetermined. From germline, CDR1 is LNHDA and CDR2 SQIVND (reference sequence). Trimming took 4 bases from V and 6 from J, leaving 15 bases between them. The CDR3 length is 14 residues. Whole-study results and caveats: Analysis by sequencing included only one tumor region, so heterogeneity remains possible. There was higher T cell clonality in uninvolved adjacent lung than in tumor, and it was highest there.

The protocol was immunoSEQ multiplex PCR, while the TCRdb copy is restricted to in-frame clones and leaves out a portion. The sample has 3,500 to 4,500 clones, roughly 25% seen once. The receptor was isolated from a woman between 40 and 69 years old with stage I lung adenocarcinoma. The rearrangement joins TRBV19 to TRBJ1-2; D is possibly TRBD1 (5 bases). The sequencing here drew on lung tumor tissue, taken before any cancer treatment. The CDR3 sequence: CASSRTSSGHGYTF. The DNA for the CDR3 is TGTGCCAGTAGTAGAACCAGTTCGGGGCATGGCTACACCTTC.